This entry is about one T cell receptor (beta chain). The data are from a study of blood T cells in healthy people across ages. Germline V gives CDR1 SGHDT, CDR2 YYEEEE. After removal of 5 bases from V and 2 bases from J, the junction contained 6 bases not matched to a gene. The CDR3 consists of 15 residues. The use of a sample-barcoded 5' primer and a J-beta primer mix characterized a second PCR of about 7 to 12 cycles. TCRdb called the 5' RACE reads again in MiXCR, with one record for every CDR3 protein. The sample lists about 940,000 distinct CDR3 sequences, around 49% seen once, with around 15% in the top ten.

The chain employs TRBV5-6 and TRBJ2-5; 10 bases map to TRBD1. The sample was blood. This TCR was recovered from a young man in good health. CDR3 sequence: CASRVDRGKQETQYF. In DNA, the CDR3 is TGTGCCAGCAGAGTGGACAGGGGGAAGCAAGAGACCCAGTACTTC.